Each of the 3 T cell receptor beta chains below was sequenced from the same sample in a study of T cell changes during pregnancy in multiple sclerosis. Assay used: immunoSEQ multiplex PCR; TCRdb lists only in-frame clones, some missing. This sample has about 68,000 clones, with about nine tenths found just once. The sample in question was peripheral blood, obtained in the third trimester of pregnancy. These receptors originate from a female donor with multiple sclerosis, enrolled in a pregnancy study.

The CDR3 nucleotides are TGTGCCATCAGCAGGCTAGCGGGAGCAGATACGCAGTATTTT. This codes for CAISRLAGADTQYF. The chain recombines TRBV10-3 with TRBJ2-3, with 10 bases identical to TRBD2. V trimming: 6 bases; J trimming: 4 bases; junction bases outside the gene matches: 4. CDR3 size: 14 residues. Germline assignment: CDR1 ENHRY and CDR2 SYGVKD.

This clone occurred a few times. The CDR3: CSAGIQGRAFF. CDR3 in DNA: TGCAGCGCTGGAATACAGGGAAGAGCTTTCTTT. V gene TRBV29-1 combines with J gene TRBJ1-1; a weak D match, TRBD1 (6 bases). The V gene lost 7 bases and the J gene lost 10 bases, with 16 bases spanning the gap. This CDR3 has 11 amino acids. Germline loops: CDR1 SQVTM, CDR2 ANQGSEA.

J is TRBJ2-6 and V is TRBV11-3; TRBD1 matches 10 bases. With 5 bases clipped from V and 4 bases from J, the junction kept 8 bases outside the gene matches. Per the germline V gene, CDR1 is SGHNT and CDR2 is YENEEA. The CDR3 is 17 residues long. The CDR3 is CASSPGTGVLGANVLTF. The CDR3 region has the DNA TGTGCCAGCAGCCCCGGGACAGGGGTGTTGGGGGCCAACGTCCTGACTTTC.